The TCR beta chain under discussion was sequenced for a study of regulatory and conventional T cells in RAG deficiency (TCRdb year 2017). Broadly, across the study: High-throughput TCR beta sequencing was used to compare the diversity and composition of the Treg, conventional CD4+ and CD8+ T cell repertoires of RAG-deficient patients with those of healthy controls. Study-wide conclusions, independent of this receptor: Shorter CDR3 lengths were found in all patient T-cell subsets, and >80% Treg-Tconv repertoire overlap at nucleotide and amino acid level was observed in Omenn syndrome patients. For some subjects, some T-cell subset analyses were not performed. In Omenn syndrome patients, sorted CD25-high CD127-low cells may represent peripherally activated cells rather than bona fide Treg cells. Compared with control T-cell subpopulations, RAG-deficient patients had much lower Shannon entropy and higher Simpson indices. Unique TCR beta sequences from Treg cells were around 100-fold fewer in Omenn syndrome and CID/AS patients than controls, versus about 9.9-fold for other subsets.

Regulatory T cells were purified from blood as CD4+CD25-high CD127-low cells before genomic DNA extraction. Eight healthy control donors served as the comparison group for repertoire analyses. V and J are trimmed by 3 bases and 1 base, and the gene matches miss 9 bases of the junction. From its cysteine to its phenylalanine, the CDR3 spans 16 amino acids. Only the CDR3 part of the read is kept: 48 bases, read in frame from the first base. The germline V gene (reference sequence) gives CDR1 as LNHDA and CDR2 as SQIVND. A remark on this clone: Its antigen has not been determined. No base qualities exist here, and no much larger clone lies one base off it.

Library prep was done by the immunoSEQ multiplex PCR assay. Rearranged TCR beta chain products were amplified from the genomic DNA of sorted T-cell subsets and were then sequenced. The published analysis was carried out like this. Repertoire diversity of productive TCR beta rearrangements was quantified using Shannon entropy and Simpson indices. To gauge clonal expansion, the frequencies of the 100 most abundant productive TCR beta clonotypes among total reads were added together. The TRB repertoires were scored with a self-reactivity index built on which amino acids appear at CDR3beta positions 6 and 7. Repertoire analyses used two-way ANOVA; flow cytometric analyses used Student t or Mann-Whitney tests. TCRdb's version of the immuneACCESS table is confined to in-frame rearrangements and falls short of the full clone set. An unresolved V gene accounts for under half of the shortfall where checked; the remainder is of unknown origin. The V and J calls and the clone size are those of that table, but D and trimming were determined from the DNA. This sample lists roughly 30,000 clones; 85% to 95% were detected once. Over 0.8% of the sample comes from the top ten.

These same data were also listed under a study on regulatory T cells. In that second paper, the authors write: In the multiplex PCR, 52 forward TRBV primers and 13 reverse TRBJ primers were used, and assay-based and computational corrections were applied for amplification bias. Repertoires from patients had restricted unique TRB V-J pairs and skewed V and J gene usage, with the strongest effect in regulatory T cells. The study compared T-cell receptor beta repertoires of sorted regulatory, conventional CD4+ and CD8+ T cells in CD3G-deficient patients with those in healthy controls. Ficoll density separation was used to isolate peripheral blood mononuclear cells. Within the immunoSEQ assay, multiplex PCR amplified rearranged TRB loci from genomic DNA. TRB amplicons were sequenced using an Illumina HiSeq platform. Custom algorithms error-filtered the raw sequences and aligned them to reference gene sequences, after which the immunoSEQ online tools were used for analysis. Frequencies of productive and nonproductive TRB rearrangements were assessed among unique sequences as well as among total sequences. Group comparisons used t tests, Mann-Whitney tests or two-way ANOVA run in Prism software.

The sequence was obtained from a human donor in good health. The sequence links TRBV19 to TRBJ2-7, and TRBD1 aligns with 7 junction nucleotides. The sequenced sample was Tregs sorted from blood. The nucleotide sequence reads as follows: TGTGCCAGTAGTATGGGGGCAGGGGGTCTATCCTACGAGCAGTACTTC. The translation is CASSMGAGGLSYEQYF. Beyond the CDR3, the reference TRBV19 and TRBJ2-7 genes provide the residues; the full variable domain reads: DGGITQSPKYLFRKEGQNVTLSCEQNLNHDAMYWYRQDPGQGLRLIYYSQIVNDFQKGDIAEGYSVSREKKESFPLTVTSAQKNPTAFYLCASSMGAGGLSYEQYFGPGTRLTVT.